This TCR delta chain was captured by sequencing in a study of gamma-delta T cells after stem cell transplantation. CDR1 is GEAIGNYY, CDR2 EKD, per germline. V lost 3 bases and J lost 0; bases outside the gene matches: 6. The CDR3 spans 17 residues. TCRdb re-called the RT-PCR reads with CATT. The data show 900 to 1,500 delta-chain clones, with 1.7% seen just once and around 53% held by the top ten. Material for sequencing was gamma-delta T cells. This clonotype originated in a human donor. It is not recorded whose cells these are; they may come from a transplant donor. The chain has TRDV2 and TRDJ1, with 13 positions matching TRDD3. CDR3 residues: CACDLLGDTGDTDKLIF. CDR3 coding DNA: TGTGCCTGTGACCTACTGGGGGATACGGGGGACACCGATAAACTCATCTTT.